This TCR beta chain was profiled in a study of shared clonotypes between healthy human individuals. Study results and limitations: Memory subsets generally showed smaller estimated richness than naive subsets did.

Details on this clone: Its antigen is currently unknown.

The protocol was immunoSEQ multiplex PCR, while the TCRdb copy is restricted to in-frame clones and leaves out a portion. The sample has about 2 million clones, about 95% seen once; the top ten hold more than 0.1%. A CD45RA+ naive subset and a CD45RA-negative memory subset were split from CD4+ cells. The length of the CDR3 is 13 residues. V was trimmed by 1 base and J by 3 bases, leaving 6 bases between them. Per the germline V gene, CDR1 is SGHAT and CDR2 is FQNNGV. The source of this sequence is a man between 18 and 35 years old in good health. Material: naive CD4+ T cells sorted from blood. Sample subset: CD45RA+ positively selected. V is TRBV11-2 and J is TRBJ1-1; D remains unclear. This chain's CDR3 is CASSLVMDTEAFF. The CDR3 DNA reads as TGTGCCAGCAGCTTAGTTATGGACACTGAAGCTTTCTTT.